This TCR beta chain emerged from a study of yellow fever vaccine responses in identical twins. With 1 base removed from V and 1 base from J, the gap between germline ends came to 22 bases. Germline V lookup: CDR1 SQVTM, CDR2 ANQGSEA. This CDR3 region has 18 residues. Each CDR3 protein is one row after TCRdb ran MiXCR on the RT-PCR reads. Of fewer than 3,000 distinct CDR3 sequences detected, about 80% appear once; the ten largest clones hold 8.8%. This receptor was obtained from a female donor who received the yellow fever vaccine. This chain links TRBV29-1 with TRBJ2-5; D possibly corresponds to TRBD2 (6 bases). Sequencing used T cells from blood (PBMCs), unsorted or a sorted subset (not recorded which), obtained before or after yellow fever vaccination (not recorded which). CDR3 sequence reads: CSVEAWGSGSGGQETQYF. As DNA, the CDR3 is TGCAGCGTTGAAGCATGGGGGAGCGGGTCCGGCGGCCAAGAGACCCAGTACTTC.